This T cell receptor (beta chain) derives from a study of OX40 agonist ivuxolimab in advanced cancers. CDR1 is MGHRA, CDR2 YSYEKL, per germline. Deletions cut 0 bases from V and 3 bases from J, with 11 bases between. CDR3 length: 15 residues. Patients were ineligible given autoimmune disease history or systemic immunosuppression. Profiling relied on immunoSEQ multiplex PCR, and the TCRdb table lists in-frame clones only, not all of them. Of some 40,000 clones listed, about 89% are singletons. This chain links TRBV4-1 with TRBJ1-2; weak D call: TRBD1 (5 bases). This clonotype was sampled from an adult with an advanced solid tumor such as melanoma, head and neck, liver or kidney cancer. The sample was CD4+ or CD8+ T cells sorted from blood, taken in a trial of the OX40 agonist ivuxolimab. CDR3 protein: CASSQDAREHYGYTF. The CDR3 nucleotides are TGCGCCAGCAGCCAAGATGCCAGGGAGCACTATGGCTACACCTTC.